A single sample is the source of the 28 T cell receptor beta chains below, sequenced in a study of T cell responses to AZD1222 COVID-19 vaccine. Produced via immunoSEQ multiplex PCR; TCRdb's table is partial and in-frame only. The sample yields fewer than 250,000 clones, 93% seen once. The material was peripheral blood, obtained on day 0 of MenACWY control vaccination. The origin of the receptors is an adult in good health.

The gene calls are TRBV12-3 or TRBV12-4 and TRBJ1-1; D not certain. The CDR3 is 12 residues long. Trimming took 3 bases from V and 7 from J, leaving 9 bases between them. CDR3 bases: TGTGCCAGCAGTTTTACGGCAAGTGAAGCTTTCTTT. This codes for CASSFTASEAFF.

The rearrangement uses TRBV2 and TRBJ1-4; 9 positions match TRBD1. The CDR3 consists of 14 residues. The ends lost 5 bases at V and 8 bases at J; junction bases unmatched: 6. Germline lookup yields CDR1 SNHLY and CDR2 FYNNEI. DNA for the CDR3: TGTGCCAGCAGTCAACAGGGGGCCGGCGAAAAACTGTTTTTT. It encodes CASSQQGAGEKLFF.

J is TRBJ2-3 and V is TRBV2; 8 positions agree with TRBD2. Trimming took 4 bases from V and 3 from J; bases not matched to a gene: 9. The germline V gene encodes CDR1 SNHLY and CDR2 FYNNEI. The CDR3 extends over 16 amino acids. The CDR3 region is CASSGGLGPGTDTQYF. The CDR3 nucleotides read TGTGCCAGCAGTGGGGGACTAGGGCCCGGGACAGATACGCAGTATTTT.

The chain recombines TRBV5-4 with TRBJ2-6; 10 bases line up with TRBD1. Per germline, CDR1 SGHNT and CDR2 YYREEE (reference sequence). The CDR3 covers 17 residues. The V segment lost 0 bases and the J segment 4 bases; nucleotides outside the gene matches: 4. Here the CDR3 DNA reads TGTGCCAGCAGCTTGGGACAGGGGGCTGGAGGGGCCAACGTCCTGACTTTC. This codes for CASSLGQGAGGANVLTF. The full variable domain, completed using reference TRBV5-4 and TRBJ2-6, is ETGVTQSPTHLIKTRGQQVTLRCSSQSGHNTVSWYQQALGQGPQFIFQYYREEENGRGNFPPRFSGLQFPNYSSELNVNALELDDSALYLCASSLGQGAGGANVLTFGAGSRLTVL.

The genes are TRBV18 and TRBJ2-7; 7 bases are shared with TRBD2. V gave up 2 bases and J gave up 0 bases; unmatched junction bases: 4. This CDR3 region has 15 residues. Per germline, CDR1 KGHSH and CDR2 LQKENI. The CDR3 region has the DNA TGTGCCAGCTCACCAAACAGCGGGGCCTCCTACGAGCAGTACTTC. It codes for CASSPNSGASYEQYF. The full variable domain, rest sourced from reference TRBV18 and TRBJ2-7, is NAGVMQNPRHLVRRRGQEARLRCSPMKGHSHVYWYRQLPEEGLKFMVYLQKENIIDESGMPKERFSAEFPKEGPSILRIQQVVRGDSAAYFCASSPNSGASYEQYFGPGTRLTVT.

The gene calls are TRBV27 and TRBJ1-4; a possible D gene is TRBD1 (5 bases). With 4 bases removed from V and 7 bases from J, the gap between germline ends came to 10 bases. The germline gives CDR1 MNHEY, CDR2 SMNVEV (reference sequence). The CDR3 consists of 13 residues. CDR3 bases: TGTGCCAGCAGTTCACAGGTTCCTGAAAAACTGTTTTTT. This gives the protein CASSSQVPEKLFF.

This rearrangement joins TRBV5-4 to TRBJ2-4; 8 positions agree with TRBD1. The CDR3 sequence is 15 residues long. Germline V gives CDR1 SGHNT, CDR2 YYREEE (reference sequence). After removal of 3 bases from V and 8 bases from J, the junction contained 10 bases not matched to a gene. The CDR3 coding sequence is TGTGCCAGCAGCTCAGCCGGGACAGGTCGAGACATTCAGTACTTC. As protein: CASSSAGTGRDIQYF.

The V and J genes are TRBV18 and TRBJ2-7, with D uncertain. CDR3 length: 13 residues. V was shortened by 2 bases and J by 0 bases, with 5 bases between the two germline ends. Germline V gives CDR1 KGHSH, CDR2 LQKENI. This CDR3 reads CASSPNDSYEQYF. CDR3 nucleotide sequence: TGTGCCAGCTCACCAAATGACTCCTACGAGCAGTACTTC. The full variable domain, completed using reference TRBV18 and TRBJ2-7, is NAGVMQNPRHLVRRRGQEARLRCSPMKGHSHVYWYRQLPEEGLKFMVYLQKENIIDESGMPKERFSAEFPKEGPSILRIQQVVRGDSAAYFCASSPNDSYEQYFGPGTRLTVT.

This rearrangement joins TRBV30 to TRBJ1-6, with D uncertain. The germline CDR1 and CDR2 sequences are GTSNPN and SVGIG (reference sequence). The CDR3 consists of 13 residues. V dropped 3 bases and J dropped 9 bases, with 12 bases sitting between them. As DNA, the CDR3 is TGTGCCTGGAGACCGACTATAGGTTCACCCCTCCACTTT. It codes for CAWRPTIGSPLHF. Full variable domain (remainder filled in from reference TRBV30 and TRBJ1-6): SQTIHQWPATLVQPVGSPLSLECTVEGTSNPNLYWYRQAAGRGLQLLFYSVGIGQISSEVPQNLSASRPQDRQFILSSKKLLLSDSGFYLCAWRPTIGSPLHFGNGTRLTVT.

This sequence joins TRBV3-1 (or the pseudogene TRBV3-2) and TRBJ2-2; 8 nucleotides line up with TRBD1. The CDR3 is 14 amino acids. The junction had 3 bases not matched to a gene; V was cut back by 4 bases and J by 5 bases. Germline V gene sequence: CDR1 LGHDT, CDR2 YNNKEL (reference sequence). The CDR3 sequence: CASSPRQGTGELFF. CDR3 DNA: TGTGCCAGCAGCCCTAGACAGGGGACCGGGGAGCTGTTTTTT.

The chain carries TRBV7-9 and TRBJ1-1, with D unclear. The CDR3 runs to 13 residues. Per the germline V gene, CDR1 is SEHNR and CDR2 is FQNEAQ (reference sequence). The V end was cut by 3 bases, the J end by 1 base, with 6 bases between. The CDR3 DNA follows: TGTGCCAGCAGCTTGGCAGGGAACACTGAAGCTTTCTTT. Protein sequence: CASSLAGNTEAFF.

The chain carries TRBV5-6 and TRBJ2-7; no firm D call. The CDR3 is made up of 14 amino acids. The germline V gene encodes CDR1 SGHDT and CDR2 YYEEEE. V lost 1 base to trimming and J lost 6 bases, with 14 bases between them. CDR3 amino acids: CASSLPGMVFEQYF. The CDR3 DNA is TGTGCCAGCAGCTTGCCTGGGATGGTCTTCGAGCAGTACTTC.

The chain has TRBV25-1 and TRBJ1-2, with TRBD1 matching over 10 bases. This CDR3 is 13 amino acids long. Germline CDR1 MGHDK, CDR2 SYGVNS. V lost 8 bases, J lost 7 bases, and 7 bases stayed unmatched. CDR3 DNA: TGTGCCAGCGCCCGGGACAGGGGAGTTGGCTACACCTTC. Translated: CASARDRGVGYTF.

This clone was seen only a few times. The chain carries TRBV24-1 and TRBJ1-6; D possibly corresponds to TRBD1 (6 bases). V was cut by 5 bases and J by 6 bases, with 16 bases left in between. This CDR3 contains 16 residues. Germline V gene data show CDR1 as KGHDR and CDR2 as SFDVKD. The CDR3 region has the DNA TGTGCCACCAGTGTCTATCAGGGGAGTGGTAATTCACCCCTCCACTTT. This translates into CATSVYQGSGNSPLHF.

The chain employs TRBV5-4 and TRBJ1-4, with D possibly being TRBD1 (5 bases). Trimming shortened V by 1 base and J by 8 bases, and 18 bases separated the two germline ends. CDR1 is SGHNT, CDR2 YYREEE, per germline (reference sequence). The CDR3 contains 16 residues. CDR3 amino acids: CASSLSRFGGSEKLFF. The CDR3 coding sequence is TGTGCCAGCAGCTTGAGCCGGTTCGGGGGATCGGAAAAACTGTTTTTT. Drawing the rest from reference TRBV5-4 and TRBJ1-4, the complete variable domain is ETGVTQSPTHLIKTRGQQVTLRCSSQSGHNTVSWYQQALGQGPQFIFQYYREEENGRGNFPPRFSGLQFPNYSSELNVNALELDDSALYLCASSLSRFGGSEKLFFGSGTQLSVL.

The gene calls are TRBV19 and TRBJ1-1; 7 bases match TRBD1. CDR1 LNHDA and CDR2 SQIVND come from the germline V gene (reference sequence). Germline trimming cut 6 bases from V and 5 bases from J; bases unmatched to any gene: 9. CDR3 length equals 14 residues. CDR3 region: CASSRRQGITEAFF. CDR3 nucleotides: TGTGCCAGTAGCAGACGACAGGGTATTACTGAAGCTTTCTTT.

The genes are TRBV11-3 and TRBJ1-1; no clear D. CDR1 SGHNT and CDR2 YENEEA come from the germline V gene. The CDR3 covers 14 residues. Trimming removed 1 base from V and 2 bases from J, with 8 bases in between. Here the CDR3 reads CASSLGGTNTEAFF. In DNA form, the CDR3 reads TGTGCCAGCAGCTTAGGGGGAACAAACACTGAAGCTTTCTTT.

V and J are TRBV27 and TRBJ2-1; D may be TRBD2 (7 bases). V shed 11 bases and J shed 0 bases, with 26 bases lying between them. CDR3 length equals 18 residues. Germline V lookup: CDR1 MNHEY, CDR2 SMNVEV (reference sequence). The CDR3 sequence is CADRRGGWWPSSYNEQFF. The CDR3 region has the DNA TGTGCCGACCGGAGGGGGGGATGGTGGCCGAGCTCCTACAATGAGCAGTTCTTC.

J is TRBJ1-4 and V is TRBV5-6; 9 nucleotides agree with TRBD1. Germline V gene lookup returns CDR1 SGHDT and CDR2 YYEEEE. The CDR3 sequence is 15 residues long. V was clipped by 4 bases and J by 5 bases; unmatched bases: 6. The CDR3 DNA follows: TGTGCCAGCAGCCCACCGGGGACAGGGAATGAAAAACTGTTTTTT. Translated: CASSPPGTGNEKLFF.

This clone has just one count. The V and J genes are TRBV12-3 or TRBV12-4 and TRBJ1-5; no definite D call. V was clipped by 5 bases and J by 0 bases, with 5 bases between them. The CDR3 totals 13 residues. As DNA, the CDR3 is TGTGCCAGCAGTCGAAATAGCAATCAGCCCCAGCATTTT. Its protein is CASSRNSNQPQHF.

As regards this clone: A read error may account for a junction end that differs from germline. V and J are TRBV7-3 and TRBJ2-7, with D possibly matching TRBD1 (6 bases). This CDR3 region has 14 residues. Germline V gives CDR1 SGHTA, CDR2 FQGTGA. This chain's CDR3 is CASSLTGYVHEQYF. The CDR3 nucleotides are TGTGCCAGCAGCCTAACAGGGTATGTCCACGAGCAGTACTTC.

V and J are TRBV7-2 and TRBJ2-2, with 10 bases aligning to TRBD1. Germline CDR1 and CDR2: SGHTA and FQGNSA. There are 15 residues in the CDR3. V lost 6 bases to trimming and J lost 5 bases; unmatched junction nucleotides: 6. In nucleotides, the CDR3 is TGTGCCAGCAGGGCTCCGGGACAGGGGACCGGGGAGCTGTTTTTT. It is translated as CASRAPGQGTGELFF.

This clone came up a few times. This chain connects TRBV2 to TRBJ1-1; D not certain. Germline V gene data show CDR1 as SNHLY and CDR2 as FYNNEI. V lost 2 bases and J 1 base, leaving 5 bases between the germline ends. The CDR3 has 13 residues. CDR3 protein: CASSENRNTEAFF. The CDR3 DNA is TGTGCCAGCAGTGAAAACAGGAACACTGAAGCTTTCTTT.

The gene calls are TRBV7-9 and TRBJ1-2, with TRBD1 matching 7 bases. The CDR3 spans 13 residues. V shed 5 bases and J 8 bases; nucleotides not matched to a gene: 8. Germline lookup yields CDR1 SEHNR and CDR2 FQNEAQ (reference sequence). DNA of the CDR3: TGTGCCAGCAGCAAGGGGCAGGGGGTCGGCTACACCTTC. The encoded protein is CASSKGQGVGYTF.

There are a few counts of this clone. The DNA of the CDR3 is TGCGCCAGCAGCCAGGGAGGGACAGGGGGCGCATCGGGCAAACTGTTTTTT. It codes for CASSQGGTGGASGKLFF. The chain employs TRBV4-1 and TRBJ1-4; 12 bases match TRBD1. This CDR3 region has 17 residues. With 3 bases clipped from V and 11 bases from J, the junction kept 13 bases outside the gene matches. Looked up from germline, CDR1 is MGHRA and CDR2 is YSYEKL.

This chain joins TRBV3-1 (or the pseudogene TRBV3-2) and TRBJ2-7; D assignment may be TRBD1 or TRBD2 (5 bases each). The V gene's germline CDR1 is LGHDT and CDR2 YNNKEL (reference sequence). The CDR3 contains 15 residues. The V gene lost 7 bases and the J gene lost 6 bases, with 22 bases spanning the gap. CDR3 nucleotides: TGTGCCAGCACCCTGGGGACGACAGCGAGGAGCGAGCAGTACTTC. It translates to CASTLGTTARSEQYF.

The chain links TRBV3-1 (or the pseudogene TRBV3-2) to TRBJ1-2; TRBD1 aligns across 8 bases. The length of the CDR3 is 16 residues. Losses at the gene ends were 1 base for V and 7 bases for J; bases not matched to a gene: 11. Germline V gives CDR1 LGHDT, CDR2 YNNKEL (reference sequence). The CDR3 is CASSQGTRQGSGGYTF. The CDR3 DNA sequence: TGTGCCAGCAGCCAAGGAACACGACAGGGGTCGGGTGGCTACACCTTC.

The chain combines TRBV7-2 with TRBJ1-1, with 7 bases aligning to TRBD1. The CDR3 length is 14 residues. CDR1 SGHTA and CDR2 FQGNSA come from the germline V gene. Losses at the gene ends were 5 bases for V and 4 bases for J; bases not matched to a gene: 7. CDR3 nucleotides: TGTGCCAGCAGCCTCCTTTCAGGGGGCACTGAAGCTTTCTTT. Residues: CASSLLSGGTEAFF.